Here is one T cell receptor beta chain with its context. As handled by the study authors: Estimated nucleated cell counts came from reference gene primer amplification. TCRdb's table, derived via immunoSEQ multiplex PCR, lists solely in-frame clones and lacks some. The DNA was the basis for D and trimming; V, J and clone size are from that table. The sample records tens of thousands of clones, 70% to 90% being singletons. These data originate in a study of blood T cell repertoires in COVID-19. Patients in Seattle were enrolled during active infection, then followed longitudinally. Germline V CDR1 and CDR2: SGHDT, YYEEEE. The CDR3 runs to 14 residues. Trimming cost V 2 bases and J 1 base, with 7 bases left between them.

J is TRBJ2-4 and V is TRBV5-6, with TRBD2 as a possible D gene (5 bases). This sequence originates from a woman aged 80 or over with COVID-19, enrolled during active disease. The sequenced sample was peripheral blood. CDR3 protein: CASSLTGAKNIQYF. The CDR3 DNA reads TGTGCCAGCAGCTTAACGGGGGCCAAAAACATTCAGTACTTC.